The 10 T cell receptor beta chains in this list originate from one sample, sequenced in a study of spatial heterogeneity in lung cancer. In TCRdb, the 5' RACE reads were re-called with MiXCR into one record per CDR3 protein. The sample holds roughly 25,000 distinct CDR3 sequences, approximately 7% seen once. The time point was: sample taken at primary tumor resection. The source material was PBMCs, sampled at surgery. These receptors all stem from a male donor with early-stage non-small cell lung cancer.

This clonotype showed up just a few times. This sequence joins TRBV5-1 and TRBJ2-5; TRBD2 might be the D (6 bases). The length of the CDR3 is 15 residues. Between the trimmed V and J ends, which lost 4 bases and 3 bases, there was a span of 16 bases. Germline V lookup: CDR1 SGHRS, CDR2 YFSETQ. The CDR3 bases are TGCGCCAGCAGCCGGAGCGGCGGGAAGGAAGAGACCCAGTACTTC. Translation gives CASSRSGGKEETQYF.

This clonotype has ten or more counts. The gene calls are TRBV6-6 and TRBJ2-2; TRBD2 is a possible D gene (5 bases). CDR3 length: 13 amino acids. Germline-derived CDR1 and CDR2 are MNHNY and SVGAGI (reference sequence). The ends were cut back, 11 bases at V and 6 bases at J, with 16 bases in the middle. CDR3 region: CAVGVIGAGELFF. The CDR3 region has the DNA TGTGCCGTCGGGGTGATTGGGGCCGGGGAGCTGTTTTTT.

The chain has TRBV2 and TRBJ2-1, with 11 bases lining up with TRBD2. V lost 5 bases to trimming and J lost 6 bases; unmatched junction nucleotides: 6. This CDR3 is built from 15 residues. CDR1 SNHLY and CDR2 FYNNEI come from the germline V gene. The CDR3, as DNA: TGTGCCAGCAGTACCTCTAGCGGGGGGACCAATGAGCAGTTCTTC. This encodes CASSTSSGGTNEQFF.

This clonotype was observed at least ten times. In DNA form, the CDR3 reads TGTGCCAGCAGTCGGACAGGGGGCCTGCTCCACTTT. It codes for CASSRTGGLLHF. The J gene is TRBJ1-6, the V gene TRBV25-1, with TRBD1 identical over 11 bases. The CDR3 loop spans 12 amino acids. Unmatched junction bases numbered 4, after V lost 5 bases and J lost 16 bases. CDR1 is MGHDK, CDR2 SYGVNS, per germline.

This clonotype was found a few times. The chain carries TRBV27 and TRBJ2-3; D gene unclear. Germline assignment: CDR1 MNHEY and CDR2 SMNVEV (reference sequence). V lost 6 bases and J lost 0, with 13 bases in between. The CDR3 loop spans 15 amino acids. In DNA form, the CDR3 reads TGTGCCAGCAGCGCCCTACAAGCGAGCACAGATACGCAGTATTTT. The encoded protein is CASSALQASTDTQYF.

This clonotype has ten or more counts. The gene calls are TRBV12-5 and TRBJ2-1; 10 bases map to TRBD1. Germline V gene lookup returns CDR1 LGHNT and CDR2 FRNRAP. The CDR3 runs to 14 residues. With 4 bases clipped from V and 6 bases from J, the junction kept 3 bases outside the gene matches. The CDR3 here is CASGSDRGPNEQFF. CDR3 coding DNA: TGTGCTAGTGGTTCCGACAGGGGGCCCAATGAGCAGTTCTTC. Complete variable domain (other parts from reference TRBV12-5 and TRBJ2-1): DARVTQTPRHKVTEMGQEVTMRCQPILGHNTVFWYRQTMMQGLELLAYFRNRAPLDDSGMPKDRFSAEMPDATLATLKIQPSEPRDSAVYFCASGSDRGPNEQFFGPGTRLTVL.

This clonotype was recorded at least ten times. This chain uses TRBV25-1 with TRBJ2-7; 7 bases align to TRBD1. Germline V gene lookup returns CDR1 MGHDK and CDR2 SYGVNS. The length of the CDR3 is 14 residues. V was clipped by 2 bases and J by 0 bases; unmatched bases: 1. CDR3 sequence: CASSEAGGSYEQYF. In nucleotides, the CDR3 is TGTGCCAGCAGTGAAGCAGGGGGCTCCTACGAGCAGTACTTC.

This clonotype was observed a handful of times. V gene TRBV9 combines with J gene TRBJ2-7; D is undetermined. V dropped 0 bases and J dropped 0 bases, with 7 bases sitting between them. The CDR3 covers 14 residues. Looked up from germline, CDR1 is SGDLS and CDR2 is YYNGEE. CDR3 protein: CASSVEGDSYEQYF. The CDR3 bases are TGTGCCAGCAGCGTAGAGGGCGACTCCTACGAGCAGTACTTC.

This clonotype has ten or more counts. This chain joins TRBV7-2 and TRBJ1-3, with D unresolved. The CDR3 totals 15 residues. Trimming removed 5 bases at V and 3 bases at J, with 14 bases between. The germline V gene has CDR1 SGHTA and CDR2 FQGNSA. The CDR3 nucleotides read TGTGCCAGCAGCGCCCCCGAAGGGTTTGGAAACACCATATATTTT. Translating it yields CASSAPEGFGNTIYF. Together with reference TRBV7-2 and TRBJ1-3, the CDR3 gives the full variable domain: GAGVSQSPSNKVTEKGKDVELRCDPISGHTALYWYRQSLGQGLEFLIYFQGNSAPDKSGLPSDRFSAERTGGSVSTLTIQRTQQEDSAVYLCASSAPEGFGNTIYFGEGSWLTVV.

This clonotype was detected many times. This chain uses TRBV3-1 with TRBJ2-1; TRBD2 matches at 15 bases. The CDR3 is 18 amino acids. Germline V gene data show CDR1 as LGHDT and CDR2 as YNNKEL (reference sequence). V dropped 4 bases and J dropped 6; count of bases not matched to a gene: 10. The CDR3 loop reads CASSPSFGLAGGRNEQFF. The CDR3 DNA reads TGTGCCAGCAGCCCCTCCTTTGGACTAGCGGGAGGGCGCAATGAGCAGTTCTTC.